Listed below are T cell receptor beta chains from one sample, sequenced in a study of shared clonotypes between healthy human individuals. Assay: immunoSEQ multiplex PCR; the TCRdb copy retains only in-frame clones and omits some. The sample records more than 150,000 clones, over 50% being singletons. Sequencing used memory CD4+ T cells sorted from blood. Receptors originate from a man aged 30 to 45 in good health. Both conserved end residues are part of each CDR3. A D gene is named only where the DNA matches it firmly. Size is omitted from some rows. Given values are once, few, many or a class for expanded clones.

size	V	D	J	CDR3	DNA
NA	TRBV29-1	NA	TRBJ2-2	CSVDTSNTGELFF	TGCAGCGTTGACACCTCGAACACCGGGGAGCTGTTTTTT
once	TRBV2	NA	TRBJ1-5	CASRDRSGGNQPQHF	TGTGCCAGCAGGGATCGATCAGGGGGCAATCAGCCCCAGCATTTT
NA	TRBV10-1	TRBD1	TRBJ2-2	CAALLNPSGTGDPGELFF	TGCGCCGCATTACTTAACCCCTCCGGGACAGGGGATCCCGGGGAGCTGTTTTTT
NA	TRBV4-3	NA	TRBJ2-5	CASSQVLRISYQETQYF	TGCGCCAGCAGCCAAGTTTTAAGGATTTCGTACCAAGAGACCCAGTACTTC
few	TRBV4-1	TRBD2	TRBJ2-1	CASSQEASRLAGGNEQFF	TGCGCCAGCAGCCAAGAAGCATCGAGACTGGCGGGGGGCAATGAGCAGTTCTTC
NA	TRBV27	NA	TRBJ2-7	CASSLYTGYEQYF	TGTGCCAGCAGTTTATATACAGGCTACGAGCAGTACTTC
NA	TRBV29-1	NA	TRBJ1-1	CSGQESMNTEAFF	TGCAGCGGACAGGAGTCTATGAACACTGAAGCTTTCTTT
NA	TRBV6-5	NA	TRBJ2-5	CASSLLGAGETQYF	TGTGCCAGCAGCCTACTCGGGGCCGGGGAGACCCAGTACTTC
NA	TRBV10-2	NA	TRBJ1-2	CASSELGTIYGYTF	TGCGCCAGCAGTGAATTGGGGACAATCTATGGCTACACCTTC
NA	TRBV7-2	NA	TRBJ2-5	CASSLDIGRGPQETQYF	TGTGCCAGCAGCTTAGACATTGGGCGGGGACCCCAAGAGACCCAGTACTTC
NA	TRBV5-1	NA	TRBJ2-7	CASSLLGRYEQYF	TGCGCCAGCAGCTTGTTAGGTCGGTACGAGCAGTACTTC
NA	TRBV4-1	NA	TRBJ1-5	CASSPEGVQPQHF	TGCGCCAGCAGCCCCGAGGGCGTCCAGCCCCAGCATTTT
NA	TRBV28	NA	TRBJ2-3	CASSLAAVSTDTQYF	TGTGCCAGCAGTTTGGCAGCCGTTTCCACAGATACGCAGTATTTT
NA	TRBV5-1	TRBD1	TRBJ1-2	CASSLRDRDRYTF	TGCGCCAGCAGCTTGAGGGACAGGGACCGCTACACCTTC
once	TRBV6-1	TRBD2	TRBJ2-3	CASSGGRATDTQYF	TGTGCCAGCAGTGGCGGGAGGGCCACAGATACGCAGTATTTT
NA	TRBV7-2	NA	TRBJ2-2	CASSPTRTGELFF	TGTGCCAGCAGCCCGACACGGACCGGGGAGCTGTTTTTT
NA	TRBV29-1	NA	TRBJ1-1	CRIDKLHTEAFF	TGCAGGATTGACAAGCTCCACACTGAAGCTTTCTTT
NA	TRBV6-1	TRBD1	TRBJ2-7	CASTRVRGHYEQYF	TGTGCCAGCACCAGAGTCAGGGGGCACTACGAGCAGTACTTC
NA	TRBV7-2	TRBD1	TRBJ2-7	CASTEDRYDGEQYF	TGTGCCAGCACCGAGGACAGGTATGACGGCGAGCAGTACTTC
NA	TRBV19	NA	TRBJ1-1	CATRQDTRTEAFF	TGTGCCACCAGACAAGACACGAGGACTGAAGCTTTCTTT
NA	TRBV6-5	NA	TRBJ2-2	CASSYSTENTGELFF	TGTGCCAGCAGTTACTCGACAGAAAACACCGGGGAGCTGTTTTTT
NA	TRBV18	NA	TRBJ1-5	CASSRGINQPQHF	TGTGCCAGCTCACGGGGAATCAATCAGCCCCAGCATTTT
NA	TRBV13	TRBD1	TRBJ2-7	CASSRGQLSYEQYF	TGTGCCAGCAGCCGGGGACAGCTCTCCTACGAGCAGTACTTC
NA	TRBV30	TRBD2	TRBJ2-7	CAWSWGTRGEQYF	TGTGCCTGGAGTTGGGGGACTAGAGGCGAGCAGTACTTC
few	TRBV9	NA	TRBJ2-7	CASSVGRDSSYEQYF	TGTGCCAGCAGCGTAGGACGGGACTCCTCCTACGAGCAGTACTTC
few	TRBV5-4	TRBD2	TRBJ2-1	CASSGGLVVKEQFF	TGTGCCAGCAGCGGGGGACTAGTCGTCAAGGAGCAGTTCTTC
NA	TRBV7-9	NA	TRBJ1-5	CASSLGASNQPQHF	TGTGCCAGCAGCTTGGGTGCGAGCAATCAGCCCCAGCATTTT
NA	TRBV18	TRBD1	TRBJ1-2	CASSPRFSGQGFYGYTF	TGTGCCAGCTCACCAAGGTTTTCGGGACAGGGCTTCTATGGCTACACCTTC
NA	TRBV11-1	NA	TRBJ2-7	CASSLWTGTNIRYEQYF	TGTGCCAGCAGCTTGTGGACCGGGACAAACATTCGGTACGAGCAGTACTTC
NA	TRBV5-4	TRBD1	TRBJ2-2	CASSSGTGNTGELFF	TGTGCCAGCAGCTCGGGGACAGGGAACACCGGGGAGCTGTTTTTT
NA	TRBV5-1	TRBD1	TRBJ1-5	CASYRQGFQPQHF	TGCGCCAGCTATCGACAGGGCTTTCAGCCCCAGCATTTT
NA	TRBV7-7	NA	TRBJ2-1	CASSMSIDNEQFF	TGTGCTAGCAGCATGTCGATAGACAATGAGCAGTTCTTC
NA	TRBV27	NA	TRBJ2-2	CASSLGAADTGELFF	TGTGCCAGCAGCCTCGGGGCAGCCGACACCGGGGAGCTGTTTTTT